This entry describes one TCR beta chain. Its specificity is unknown. The entry originates in a study of cytomegalovirus exposure and HLA in healthy donors. Points from the study as a whole: Exclusion as indistinguishable affected some V segments, including TRBV6-2 and TRBV6-3. Later analysis showed TCR association rates varying by HLA locus, highest for DRB1 and lowest for HLA-C. Associated with HLA alleles at 0.05 false discovery rate in a later analysis were about 17,000 TCR beta sequences. Sequence variants that were highly shared formed a cluster that was likely a sequencing artifact.

Researchers ran the PCR with 60 Vbeta and 13 Jbeta primers. Assay used: immunoSEQ multiplex PCR; TCRdb lists only in-frame clones, some missing. The table includes tens of thousands of clones, approximately 68% detected once. This CDR3 region has 12 residues. With 2 bases removed from V and 3 bases from J, the gap between germline ends came to 4 bases. From germline, CDR1 is LGHNA and CDR2 YNFKEQ. The sample comprised PBMCs. This TCR was recovered from a young woman in good health and CMV-seronegative. The chain uses TRBV4-2 and TRBJ1-1; D is uncertain. CDR3 sequence reads: CASSQPDTEAFF. CDR3 DNA: TGTGCCAGCAGCCAACCGGACACTGAAGCTTTCTTT.